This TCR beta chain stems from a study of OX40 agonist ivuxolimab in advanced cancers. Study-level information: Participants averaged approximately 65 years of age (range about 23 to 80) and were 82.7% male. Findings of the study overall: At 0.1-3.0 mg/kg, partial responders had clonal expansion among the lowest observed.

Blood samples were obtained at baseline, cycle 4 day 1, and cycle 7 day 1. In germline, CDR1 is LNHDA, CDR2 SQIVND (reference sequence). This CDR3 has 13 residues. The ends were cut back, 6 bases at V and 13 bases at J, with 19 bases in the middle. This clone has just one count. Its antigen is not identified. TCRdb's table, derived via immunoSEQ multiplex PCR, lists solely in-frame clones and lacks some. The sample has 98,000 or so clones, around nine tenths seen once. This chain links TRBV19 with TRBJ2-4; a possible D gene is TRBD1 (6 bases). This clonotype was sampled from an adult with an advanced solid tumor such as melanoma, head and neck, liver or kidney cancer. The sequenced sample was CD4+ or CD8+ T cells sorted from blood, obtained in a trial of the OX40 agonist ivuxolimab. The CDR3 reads CASRGQKHFQQYF. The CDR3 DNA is TGTGCCAGTAGGGGACAAAAACATTTTCAACAGTACTTC.